This T cell receptor (beta chain) was sequenced in a study of blood T cell repertoires in COVID-19. Across the study: In each case, the material was cDNA or gDNA derived from T cells, B-cell-depleted T cells, or PBMCs.

Original analysis: Quantification of nucleated cells was approximated via reference gene primer amplification. Assay: immunoSEQ multiplex PCR; the TCRdb copy retains only in-frame clones and omits some. For V, J and clone size, that table is used; D and trimming come from the DNA. Altogether about 140,000 clones are present, 84% being singletons, with the ten largest covering approximately 40%. Germline V lookup: CDR1 LGHDT, CDR2 YNNKEL (reference sequence). The CDR3 is 12 residues long. Trimming took 2 bases from V and 7 from J, leaving 5 bases between them. The origin of this receptor is a human donor in a cohort sampled during active COVID-19. Sequenced material: peripheral blood. This chain joins TRBV3-1 (or the pseudogene TRBV3-2) and TRBJ2-2; no clear D gene. This chain's CDR3 is CASSQLDGELFF. The CDR3 coding sequence is TGTGCCAGCAGCCAATTAGACGGGGAGCTGTTTTTT.